The present T cell receptor beta chain was sequenced within a study of blood T cells in healthy people across ages (dated by TCRdb to about 2015). The study in broad terms: Template switching captured roughly one uniquely barcoded TCR beta cDNA molecule per two T cells in model experiments. Donors of different ages were randomly distributed across sequencing lanes to avoid experimental bias. For two donors (one aged 18 to 29 and one aged 80 or older), the study analyzed two additional independent replicas of 1 million unique cDNA reads from the same blood draw. Using deep sequencing normalized with unique cDNA molecular identifiers, the study measured how TCR beta repertoire diversity changes with age. The donors were split into four age groups: young (average around 17 years), middle-aged (about 40), aged (approximately 60) and long-lived (over 80).

Broader findings and caveats from the paper: The percentage of naive T cells measured by flow cytometry correlated strongly with observed TCR beta diversity. Because donor CMV infection status was unknown, age-related changes in expanded clonotypes were potentially confounded. Bulk unsorted PBMC profiling prevented conclusive comparison of naive and antigen-experienced compartments. Estimates of total diversity based on one million sequenced T cells were considered lower bounds and underestimates. The long-lived group showed more naive CD4+ T cells, fewer expanded clones and increased TCR diversity than the aged group, suggesting age selection. Observed TCR beta diversity per million T cells fell roughly linearly with age, and a significant reduction was already apparent by age about 43.

From its cysteine to its phenylalanine, the CDR3 spans 18 amino acids. The sequence is cut down to CDR3 DNA, 54 bases in frame from base 1. Via the germline V gene (reference sequence), CDR1 is MNHEY and CDR2 SMNVEV. Compared with germline, V lacks 6 bases and J lacks 5 bases; bases without a gene match: 18. Donors were about 36 systemically healthy Caucasian individuals from Russia aged roughly 6 to 100 years. Each donor gave about 10 milliliters of peripheral blood, drawn into EDTA-treated Vacutainer tubes. Ficoll-Paque density-gradient centrifugation was used to isolate PBMCs, with at least 6 million per sample. Total RNA, at least 6 micrograms per sample, was extracted from PBMCs with Trizol reagent. Naive CD45RAhigh/CD27high T cell percentages were measured by flow cytometry on a PBMC aliquot from every donor. Libraries were prepared through 5' RACE. The sequencer listed for this sample is Illumina HiSeq 2500. A second PCR of roughly 6 to 11 cycles was run with a J-beta primer mix and a sample-barcoded 5' primer. A template-switch 5' adaptor carrying 12 random nucleotides introduced a unique molecular identifier onto each TCR beta cDNA molecule. Each sample yielded at least 2.5 million CDR3-containing paired-end reads. First-strand cDNA synthesis was performed from all RNA using the Mint cDNA synthesis kit, with priming by a TRBC-specific oligonucleotide. After uracil-DNA glycosylase treatment, a first 18-cycle PCR used universal primers M1SS and BC2_uni_R on all cDNA. Under the source paper's analysis protocol: Normalization of each sample was performed by random selection of 1 million high-quality reads, each carrying a distinct molecular identifier. Instead of being binned into consensus sequences, reads that shared molecular identifiers were thrown out. MiTCR, run with a Q25 quality threshold and the strictest error-elimination algorithm, handled CDR3 identification, clonotype clustering and error correction. A nonparametric unseen species model using Euler transformation provided a lower-bound estimate of total TCR beta diversity. TCRdb redid the processing of the public reads, applying fastp at Q25 and MiXCR, and retained in-frame beta chains. Entries are consolidated by CDR3 protein sequence, retaining the most common genes and DNA. The V and J calls come from TCRdb's annotation, not from the publication. This sample is represented by over 950,000 distinct CDR3 sequences; more than 30% of them were singletons. Roughly 13% of the sample rests with the top ten.

A remark on this clonotype: Its antigen specificity is not known. Per-base quality was not reported, and no clone a single base away is much larger than it.

Sequencing was performed on blood. The source of this sequence is a young man in good health. The rearrangement joined TRBV27 to TRBJ2-2, with TRBD1 identical over 7 junction bases. The bases read TGTGCCAGCAGCCACGGACAGGCGACAGCCCTATGGACCGGGGAGCTGTTTTTT. Its coded protein is CASSHGQATALWTGELFF.